This T cell receptor (beta chain) came from a study of early T cells in non-severe SARS-CoV-2 infection. From the 5' RACE reads, TCRdb called clonotypes with MiXCR, one entry per CDR3 protein. The table has fewer than 80,000 distinct CDR3 sequences, approximately 9.5% seen once; the top ten hold just under 6%. In its sample, this clonotype was seen a few times. The CDR3 spans 14 residues. Looked up from germline, CDR1 is SGHRS and CDR2 is YFSETQ. V trimming: 10 bases; J trimming: 3 bases; junction bases outside the gene matches: 9. This clonotype was obtained from an adult who was a healthcare worker with PCR-confirmed SARS-CoV-2 infection or an uninfected control (not recorded which). Material: whole blood. The chain has TRBV5-1 and TRBJ2-3; 9 nucleotides agree with TRBD1. The CDR3 sequence: CASYRDRATDTQYF. DNA of the CDR3: TGCGCCTCATACCGGGACAGGGCTACAGATACGCAGTATTTT.